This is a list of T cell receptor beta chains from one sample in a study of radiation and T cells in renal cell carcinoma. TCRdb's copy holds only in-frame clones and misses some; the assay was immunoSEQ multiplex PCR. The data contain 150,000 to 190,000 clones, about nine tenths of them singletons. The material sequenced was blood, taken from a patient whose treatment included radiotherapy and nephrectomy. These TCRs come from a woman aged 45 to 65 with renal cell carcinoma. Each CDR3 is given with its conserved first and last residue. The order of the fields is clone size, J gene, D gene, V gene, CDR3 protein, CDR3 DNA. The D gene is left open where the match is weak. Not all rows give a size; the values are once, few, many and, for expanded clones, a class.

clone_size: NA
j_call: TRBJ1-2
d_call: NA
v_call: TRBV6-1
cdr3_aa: CASSDPRLGGGYTF
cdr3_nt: TGTGCCAGCAGTGATCCCCGTCTGGGCGGGGGCTACACCTTC

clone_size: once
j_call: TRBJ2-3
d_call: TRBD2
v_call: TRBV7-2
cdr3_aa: CASSLAGGFPDTQYF
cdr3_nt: TGTGCCAGCAGCTTAGCGGGGGGGTTTCCAGATACGCAGTATTTT

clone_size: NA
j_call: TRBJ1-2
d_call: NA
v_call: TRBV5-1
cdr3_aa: CASSWSQGEEYGYTF
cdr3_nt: TGCGCCAGCAGCTGGAGTCAGGGAGAAGAGTATGGCTACACCTTC

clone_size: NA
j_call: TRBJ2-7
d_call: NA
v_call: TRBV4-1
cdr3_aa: CASSQGLREHYEQYF
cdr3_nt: TGCGCCAGCAGCCAAGGACTCCGGGAACACTACGAGCAGTACTTC

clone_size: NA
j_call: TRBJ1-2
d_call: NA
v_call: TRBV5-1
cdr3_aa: CASSLAGTKGYTF
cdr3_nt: TGCGCCAGCAGCTTGGCCGGGACGAAGGGCTACACCTTC

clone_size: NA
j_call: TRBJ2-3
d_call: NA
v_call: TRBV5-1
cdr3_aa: CASSSGGSADTQYF
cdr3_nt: TGCGCCAGCAGCTCGGGTGGGTCCGCAGATACGCAGTATTTT

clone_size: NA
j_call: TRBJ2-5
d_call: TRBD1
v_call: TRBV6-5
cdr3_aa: CASSSPRRDSRTQYF
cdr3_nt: TGTGCCAGCAGTTCGCCCCGCCGGGACAGCAGGACCCAGTACTTC

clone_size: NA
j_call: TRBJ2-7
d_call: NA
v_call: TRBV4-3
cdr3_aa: CASSQDRGYEQYF
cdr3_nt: TGCGCCAGCAGCCAAGACAGGGGCTACGAGCAGTACTTC

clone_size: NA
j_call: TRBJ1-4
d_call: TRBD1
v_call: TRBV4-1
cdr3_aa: CASNQQGVGEKLFF
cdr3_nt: TGCGCCAGCAACCAACAGGGGGTTGGGGAAAAACTGTTTTTT

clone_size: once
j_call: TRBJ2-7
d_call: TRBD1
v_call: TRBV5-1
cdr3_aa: CASSLGQGASEQYF
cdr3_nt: TGCGCCAGCAGCTTGGGACAGGGGGCTAGCGAGCAGTACTTC

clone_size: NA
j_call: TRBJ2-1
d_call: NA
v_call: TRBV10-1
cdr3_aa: CASSERPGAGYNEQFF
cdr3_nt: TGCGCCAGCAGTGAGAGGCCAGGGGCAGGGTACAATGAGCAGTTCTTC

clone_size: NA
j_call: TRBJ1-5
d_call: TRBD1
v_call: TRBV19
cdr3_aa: CASGETGGPNQPQHF
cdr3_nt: TGTGCCAGTGGCGAAACAGGGGGCCCCAATCAGCCCCAGCATTTT

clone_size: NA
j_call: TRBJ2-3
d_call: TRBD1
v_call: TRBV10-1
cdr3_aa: CASSWDRENTDTQYF
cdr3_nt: TGCGCCAGCAGTTGGGACAGGGAAAACACAGATACGCAGTATTTT

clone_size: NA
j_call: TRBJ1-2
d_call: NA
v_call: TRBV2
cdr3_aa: CASRKGQGYGYTF
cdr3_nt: TGTGCCAGCAGGAAGGGGCAGGGATATGGCTACACCTTC

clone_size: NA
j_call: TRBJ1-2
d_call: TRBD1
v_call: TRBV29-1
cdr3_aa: CSALAGTGLFNYGYTF
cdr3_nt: TGCAGCGCACTGGCCGGGACAGGGTTGTTCAACTATGGCTACACCTTC

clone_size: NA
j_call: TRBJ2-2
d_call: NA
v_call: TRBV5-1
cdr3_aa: CASSLGRIGQRTGELFF
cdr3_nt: TGCGCCAGCAGCTTGGGCCGAATAGGACAGCGCACCGGGGAGCTGTTTTTT

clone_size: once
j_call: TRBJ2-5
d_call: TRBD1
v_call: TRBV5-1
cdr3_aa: CASSPGQGQETQYF
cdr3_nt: TGCGCCAGCAGCCCCGGACAGGGGCAAGAGACCCAGTACTTC

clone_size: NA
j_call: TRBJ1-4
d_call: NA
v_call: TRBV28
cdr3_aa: CASTRTATNEKLFF
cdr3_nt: TGTGCCAGCACAAGGACCGCAACTAATGAAAAACTGTTTTTT

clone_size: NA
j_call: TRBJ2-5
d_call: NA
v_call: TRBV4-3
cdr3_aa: CASSGGTGGPRETQYF
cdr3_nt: TGCGCCAGCAGCGGGGGGACTGGGGGGCCGAGAGAGACCCAGTACTTC

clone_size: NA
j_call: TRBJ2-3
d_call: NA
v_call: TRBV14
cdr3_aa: CASSLDSLTQYF
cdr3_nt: TGTGCCAGCAGCCTGGACAGTTTAACGCAGTATTTT

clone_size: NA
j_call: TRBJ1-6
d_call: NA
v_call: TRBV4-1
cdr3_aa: CASSLAPWSSYNSPLHF
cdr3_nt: TGCGCCAGCAGTCTAGCCCCCTGGAGCTCCTATAATTCACCCCTCCACTTT

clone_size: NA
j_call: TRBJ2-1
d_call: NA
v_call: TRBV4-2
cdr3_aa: CASSQEGRYNEQFF
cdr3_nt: TGTGCCAGCAGCCAAGAAGGCAGGTACAATGAGCAGTTCTTC

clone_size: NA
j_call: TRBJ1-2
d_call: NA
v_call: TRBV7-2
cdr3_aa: CASSPSGQGSYTF
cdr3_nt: TGTGCCAGCAGCCCCTCGGGGCAGGGCAGCTACACCTTC

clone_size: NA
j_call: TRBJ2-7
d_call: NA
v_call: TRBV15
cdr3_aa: CATSRDRRVGVDEQYF
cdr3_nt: TGTGCCACCAGCAGAGATCGGAGGGTAGGTGTCGACGAGCAGTACTTC

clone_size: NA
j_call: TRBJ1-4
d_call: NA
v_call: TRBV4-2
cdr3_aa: CASSPALERTNEKLFF
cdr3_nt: TGTGCCAGCAGCCCAGCCTTGGAGAGGACTAATGAAAAACTGTTTTTT

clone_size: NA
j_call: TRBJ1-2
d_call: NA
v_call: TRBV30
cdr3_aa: CAWRAIGYGYTF
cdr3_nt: TGTGCCTGGAGGGCCATAGGGTATGGCTACACCTTC

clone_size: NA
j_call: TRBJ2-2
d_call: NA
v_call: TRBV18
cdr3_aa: CASSSQGRGTGELFF
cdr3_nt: TGTGCCAGCTCATCCCAGGGCAGGGGCACCGGGGAGCTGTTTTTT

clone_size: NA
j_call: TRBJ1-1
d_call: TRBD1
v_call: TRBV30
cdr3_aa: CAWSVLRQGTEAFF
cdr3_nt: TGTGCCTGGAGTGTATTGCGACAGGGCACTGAAGCTTTCTTT

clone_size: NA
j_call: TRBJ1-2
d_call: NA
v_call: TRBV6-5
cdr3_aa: CASSYSRGENYGYTF
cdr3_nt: TGTGCCAGCAGTTACTCGAGAGGGGAGAACTATGGCTACACCTTC

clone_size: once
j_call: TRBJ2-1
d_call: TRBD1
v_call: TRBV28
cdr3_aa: CASSLLTGVKGSNEQFF
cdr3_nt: TGTGCCAGCAGTTTACTGACAGGGGTTAAGGGGTCCAATGAGCAGTTCTTC

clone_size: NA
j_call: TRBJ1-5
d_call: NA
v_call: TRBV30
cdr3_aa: CAWRLTGLGNQPQHF
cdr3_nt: TGTGCCTGGAGATTAACAGGGCTCGGCAATCAGCCCCAGCATTTT

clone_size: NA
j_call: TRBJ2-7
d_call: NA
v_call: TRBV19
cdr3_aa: CAIRPPSYEQYF
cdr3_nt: TGTGCCATCCGGCCGCCCTCCTACGAGCAGTACTTC